This T cell receptor beta chain was profiled in a study of identical twins. Broader study findings: Modeled out-of-frame TCR alpha sharing in monozygotic twins fell below observed levels. The abundant beta clonotypes from cord blood had fewer insertions, and memory repertoires had none of this.

TCRdb passed the 5' RACE reads through MiXCR, listing each CDR3 protein once. The table has around 340,000 distinct CDR3 sequences, about 10% seen once. A word on this clonotype: What it recognizes is unknown.

The donor group consisted entirely of healthy Caucasians. Germline lookup yields CDR1 MNHEY and CDR2 SVGAGI. The length of the CDR3 is 15 residues. With 5 bases removed from V and 4 bases from J, the gap between germline ends came to 14 bases. The material sequenced was naive T cells sorted from blood. The chain couples TRBV6-5 to TRBJ1-4; D is unresolved. The sequence came from a woman aged 50 to 60 in good health. This CDR3 reads CASSTWSRGNEKLFF. The CDR3 coding sequence is TGTGCCAGCAGTACCTGGTCGCGGGGTAATGAAAAACTGTTTTTT.